The clone carrying this T cell receptor beta chain was picked up one time. Its antigen remains unknown. This sample stems from a study of shared clonotypes between healthy human individuals. The overall study: There were three CD4 naive, three CD4 memory, two CD8 naive and one CD8 memory plates per donor. The study's findings and limits: Investigators collected only blood, and repertoires in tissues likely differ. Depth was large, yet rarefaction showed that sorted-subset sequencing was incomplete.

Naive-designated CD8 cells lacked CD45RO, were positively enriched for CCR7, and omitted terminally differentiated effector memory CD45RA+ cells. The healthy adult donors were HIV-negative and reported no recent acute infections or vaccinations. TCRdb keeps only in-frame clones here, not all; method: immunoSEQ multiplex PCR. The repertoire has millions of clones, about 92% of them found once; the top ten carry 1.5% to 2%. Germline values: CDR1 SGHAT, CDR2 FQNNGV. CDR3 length: 14 amino acids. Between the trimmed V and J ends, which lost 2 bases and 12 bases, there was a span of 17 bases. Material for sequencing was naive CD8+ T cells from PBMCs. The source is a man younger than 35 in good health. Some clones in this sample may be carry-over from other donors' samples. The rearrangement joins TRBV11-2 to TRBJ2-1; TRBD1 is a possible D gene (6 bases). The CDR3 sequence is CASSLTGGVGGQFF. In DNA form, the CDR3 reads TGTGCCAGCAGCTTAACTGGCGGAGTAGGGGGGCAGTTCTTC. Full variable domain (remainder filled in from reference TRBV11-2 and TRBJ2-1): EAGVAQSPRYKIIEKRQSVAFWCNPISGHATLYWYQQILGQGPKLLIQFQNNGVVDDSQLPKDRFSAERLKGVDSTLKIQPAKLEDSAVYLCASSLTGGVGGQFFGPGTRLTVL.